This record concerns one T cell receptor (beta chain) sequence. Its specificity is not known. The source of the sample is a study of CD8+CD57+ T cells in acquired aplastic anemia. On the study more broadly: Approximately 11 million reads were obtained on average for healthy donor CD4+ cells. Whole-study results and caveats: Around 29 shared CD8+ CDR3s appeared highly expressed within patients' immunodominant clones.

V lost 6 bases, J lost 0 bases, and 12 bases lay in between. CDR1 is SQVTM and CDR2 is ANQGSEA in the germline V gene. The CDR3 has 13 amino acids. The study profiled TCR beta VDJ and CDR3 using genomic DNA as template. One entry per CDR3 protein, called by TCRdb with MiXCR from the reads. The sample has roughly 51,000 distinct CDR3 sequences, about 73% seen once. This chain links TRBV29-1 with TRBJ2-7; D remains ambiguous. This TCR came from a human donor in good health, serving as a control. The sequencing input was sorted CD4+, CD8+, or CD8+CD57+ T cells (not recorded which) from PBMCs. The CDR3 protein is CSVSFPSSYEQYF. As DNA, the CDR3 is TGCAGCGTCTCCTTCCCGAGCTCCTACGAGCAGTACTTC.